Below are 13 T cell receptor beta chains sequenced from a single sample in a study of spatial heterogeneity in lung cancer. Study-wide findings and caveats: It was found that expanded intratumoral alpha and beta TCR counts tracked tumor mutation counts.

These receptors' targets are unknown. TCRdb analysed the 5' RACE reads with MiXCR anew, one entry per CDR3 protein. In the table there are 10,000 to 15,000 distinct CDR3 sequences, 6.6% of which are singletons. Time point in this sample: sample taken at primary tumor resection. Material: lung tumor tissue, obtained at surgery. The receptors originated from a female donor with early-stage non-small cell lung cancer.

This clonotype was detected many times. This sequence joins TRBV28 and TRBJ2-1; 8 bases are shared with TRBD2. The CDR3 runs 16 residues. V shed 1 base and J 4 bases; nucleotides not matched to a gene: 6. Germline V gene sequence: CDR1 MDHEN, CDR2 SYDVKM. As DNA, the CDR3 is TGTGCCAGCAGTTTATTCACTAGCGGAACGTACAATGAGCAGTTCTTC. It codes for CASSLFTSGTYNEQFF.

This clonotype has only one observation. The rearrangement uses TRBV12-3 or TRBV12-4 and TRBJ1-5; 9 nucleotides line up with TRBD1. The CDR3 length is 14 residues. J was trimmed by 6 bases and V by 3 bases; bases with no gene match: 3. As DNA, the CDR3 is TGTGCCAGCAGTTTCGGGACAGGGCTTCAGCCCCAGCATTTT. Translating it yields CASSFGTGLQPQHF.

This rearrangement joins TRBV29-1 to TRBJ2-7; possibly TRBD1 for D (6 bases). V was trimmed by 7 bases and J by 5 bases, leaving 21 bases between them. The CDR3 consists of 14 residues. Germline V lookup: CDR1 SQVTM, CDR2 ANQGSEA. DNA for the CDR3: TGCAGCGCCGAGCGGTGGCAGGGGTCCAACGAGCAGTACTTC. It encodes CSAERWQGSNEQYF.

This clonotype is medium-sized (0.01 to 0.1%). This chain links TRBV29-1 with TRBJ2-3; D is unresolved. CDR1 and CDR2 from the germline V gene are SQVTM and ANQGSEA. Trimming stripped 4 bases from V and 4 bases from J, with 12 bases between. This CDR3 is built from 13 residues. The CDR3 region has the DNA TGCAGCGTTGGTGTTTCTGGCGCAGATACGCAGTATTTT. This sequence encodes CSVGVSGADTQYF.

There are many counts of this clonotype. The chain links TRBV6-2 or TRBV6-3 to TRBJ2-5; a weak D match, TRBD2 (5 bases). The CDR3 runs to 16 residues. Trimming removed 0 bases at V and 0 bases at J, with 11 bases between. Germline values: CDR1 MNHEY, CDR2 SVGEGT. The CDR3 reads CASSYSGFGDQETQYF. In nucleotides, the CDR3 is TGTGCCAGCAGTTACTCGGGTTTCGGGGACCAAGAGACCCAGTACTTC.

V gene TRBV12-3 or TRBV12-4 combines with J gene TRBJ2-7, with 7 bases lining up with TRBD2. CDR3 length: 13 residues. The trim removed 2 bases at V and 3 bases at J, leaving 1 base unmatched. Here the CDR3 DNA reads TGTGCCAGCAGTTTATGGGAGGGCTACGAGCAGTACTTC. It encodes CASSLWEGYEQYF.

This clonotype has ten or more counts. The CDR3 DNA follows: TGCAGTGCCCGGGACAGGACTAATGAAAAACTGTTTTTT. Encoded protein: CSARDRTNEKLFF. The genes are TRBV20-1 and TRBJ1-4, with 8 positions matching TRBD1. Looked up from germline, CDR1 is DFQATT and CDR2 is SNEGSKA (reference sequence). This CDR3 is built from 13 residues. After removal of 6 bases from V and 2 bases from J, the junction contained 2 bases not matched to a gene.

This clonotype was seen many times. The rearrangement joins TRBV5-4 to TRBJ1-6, with D perhaps TRBD1 (5 bases). The V gene lost 0 bases and the J gene lost 9 bases, with 16 bases spanning the gap. Germline V gene sequence: CDR1 SGHNT, CDR2 YYREEE (reference sequence). The CDR3 contains 16 residues. The DNA of the CDR3 is TGTGCCAGCAGCTTGGGGGGGACTGGTTTGGGTTCACCCCTCCACTTT. This encodes CASSLGGTGLGSPLHF.

This clonotype was observed at least ten times. The gene calls are TRBV19 and TRBJ2-1, with D uncertain. CDR3 length: 14 residues. Germline loops: CDR1 LNHDA, CDR2 SQIVND (reference sequence). V lost 3 bases to trimming and J lost 10 bases, with 16 bases between them. For the CDR3, the DNA is TGTGCCAGTAGTATCCCCCCCCCGCGTTACGAGCAGTTCTTC. It yields the protein CASSIPPPRYEQFF. Combining the CDR3 with reference TRBV19 and TRBJ2-1 gives the whole variable domain DGGITQSPKYLFRKEGQNVTLSCEQNLNHDAMYWYRQDPGQGLRLIYYSQIVNDFQKGDIAEGYSVSREKKESFPLTVTSAQKNPTAFYLCASSIPPPRYEQFFGPGTRLTVL.

In this sample, this clonotype turned up many times. This chain joins TRBV28 and TRBJ1-5, with 11 bases lining up with TRBD1. The CDR3 is 15 residues long. The J segment lost 7 bases and the V segment lost 6 bases, leaving 8 bases of the junction unmatched. Germline values: CDR1 MDHEN, CDR2 SYDVKM. DNA of the CDR3: TGTGCCAGCAGCTTCCCGGGACAGGGGGGACAGCCCCAGCATTTT. It translates to CASSFPGQGGQPQHF.

There are many counts of this clonotype. This chain connects TRBV5-1 to TRBJ2-5; D gene unclear. Germline V gene data show CDR1 as SGHRS and CDR2 as YFSETQ. The ends were cut back, 2 bases at V and 2 bases at J, with 4 bases in the middle. This CDR3 comprises 12 residues. CDR3 amino acids: CASSLQQETQYF. CDR3 DNA sequence: TGCGCCAGCAGCTTACAGCAAGAGACCCAGTACTTC. The complete variable domain, with remaining parts taken from reference TRBV5-1 and TRBJ2-5, reads KAGVTQTPRYLIKTRGQQVTLSCSPISGHRSVSWYQQTPGQGLQFLFEYFSETQRNKGNFPGRFSGRQFSNSRSEMNVSTLELGDSALYLCASSLQQETQYFGPGTRLLVL.

This clonotype was seen repeatedly, ten times or more. The genes are TRBV7-8 and TRBJ2-4; 8 nucleotides line up with TRBD1. The CDR3 is made up of 17 amino acids. V lost 5 bases to trimming and J lost 8 bases; unmatched junction nucleotides: 17. Germline V gene data show CDR1 as SGHVS and CDR2 as FQNEAQ. The CDR3 DNA sequence: TGTGCCAGCAGCCTCTATGGCGCCAGGGGGCAATTATACATTCAGTACTTC. This gives the protein CASSLYGARGQLYIQYF. Based on the CDR3 plus reference TRBV7-8 and TRBJ2-4, the full variable domain is GAGVSQSPRYKVAKRGQDVALRCDPISGHVSLFWYQQALGQGPEFLTYFQNEAQLDKSGLPSDRFFAERPEGSVSTLKIQRTQQEDSAVYLCASSLYGARGQLYIQYFGAGTRLSVL.

This clonotype appeared many times. This chain uses TRBV23-1 with TRBJ2-7; 8 nucleotides align to TRBD1. TRBV23-1 qualifies as an ORF whose function is uncertain. Losses at the gene ends were 6 bases for V and 1 base for J; bases not matched to a gene: 11. The CDR3 runs to 16 residues. CDR3 DNA: TGCGCCAGCAGCCCGGACAGGGAACCCGGATCCTACGAGCAGTACTTC. Translation gives CASSPDREPGSYEQYF.